The entry below gives a single T cell receptor beta chain sequence along with its context. These data come from a study of T cell changes during pregnancy in multiple sclerosis. Produced via immunoSEQ multiplex PCR; TCRdb's table is partial and in-frame only. In the table there are some 60,000 clones, 90% of which are singletons. J lost 1 base, V lost 4 bases, and 18 bases had no gene match. The germline V gene encodes CDR1 LNHDA and CDR2 SQIVND (reference sequence). The CDR3 runs 19 residues. The rearrangement links TRBV19 to TRBJ1-1; 7 bases agree with TRBD1. This TCR came from a female donor in good health, enrolled as a control in a pregnancy study. The sequences come from peripheral blood, collected in the first trimester of pregnancy. CDR3 bases: TGTGCCAGTAGTAGGAGTCTGCTTAATCCGGGACAGTGGAACACTGAAGCTTTCTTT. Protein sequence: CASSRSLLNPGQWNTEAFF.